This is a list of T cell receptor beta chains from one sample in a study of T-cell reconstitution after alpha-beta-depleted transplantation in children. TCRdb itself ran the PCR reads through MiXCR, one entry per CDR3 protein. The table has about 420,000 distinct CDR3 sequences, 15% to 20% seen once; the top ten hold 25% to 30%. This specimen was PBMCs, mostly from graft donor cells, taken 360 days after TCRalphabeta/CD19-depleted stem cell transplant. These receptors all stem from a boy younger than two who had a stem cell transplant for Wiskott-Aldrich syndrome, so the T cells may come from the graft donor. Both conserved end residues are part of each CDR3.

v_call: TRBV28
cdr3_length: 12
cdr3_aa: CASSFGGTEAFF

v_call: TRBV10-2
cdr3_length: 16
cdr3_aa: CASRQPPGTASYEQYF

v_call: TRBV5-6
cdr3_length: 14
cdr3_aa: CASSYRGQWETQYF

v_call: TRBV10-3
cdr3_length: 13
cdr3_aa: CATCGGPNQPQHF

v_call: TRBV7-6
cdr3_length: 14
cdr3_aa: CASPDDDSTDTQYF

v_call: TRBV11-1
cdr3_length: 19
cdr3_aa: CASTHTGRHLVHSTDTQYF

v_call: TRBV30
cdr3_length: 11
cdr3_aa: CAWRAKNIQYF

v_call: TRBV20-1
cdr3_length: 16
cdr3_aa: CSARLGASGYPDTQYF

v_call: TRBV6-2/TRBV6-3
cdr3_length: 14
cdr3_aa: CASRMGLAIGELFF

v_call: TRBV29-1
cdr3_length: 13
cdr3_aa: CSVTGRGNYEQYF

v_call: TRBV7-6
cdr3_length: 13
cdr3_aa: CASSFGADYGYTF

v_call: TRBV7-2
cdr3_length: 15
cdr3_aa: CASSLRSSGTDTQYF

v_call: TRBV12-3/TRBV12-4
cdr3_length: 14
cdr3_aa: CASSLSETNTEAFF

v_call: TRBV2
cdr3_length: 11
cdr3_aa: CASKAPDTQYF

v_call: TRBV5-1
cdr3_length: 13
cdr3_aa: CASSLTGFYEQYF

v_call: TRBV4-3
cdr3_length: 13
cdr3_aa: CASSQERTDTQYF

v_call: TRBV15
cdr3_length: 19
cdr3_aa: CATSRAPMGAMDRPYEQYF

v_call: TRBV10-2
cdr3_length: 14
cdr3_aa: CASSESLGQETQYF

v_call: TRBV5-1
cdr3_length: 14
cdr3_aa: CASSTTSEGETQYF

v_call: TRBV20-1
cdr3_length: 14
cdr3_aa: CSARGQGSNQPQHF

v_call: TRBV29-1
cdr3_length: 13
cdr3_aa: CSVGGLARREQYF

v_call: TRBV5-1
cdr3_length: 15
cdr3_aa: CASSLIGKGTGELFF

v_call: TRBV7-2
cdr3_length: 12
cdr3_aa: CASSKRYNEQFF

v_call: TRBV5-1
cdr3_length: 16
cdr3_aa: CASSFGPQGYTGELFF

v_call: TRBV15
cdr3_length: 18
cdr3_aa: CATSRAEGGPSSYNEQFF

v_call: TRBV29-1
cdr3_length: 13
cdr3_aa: CSVEGPLNTEAFF

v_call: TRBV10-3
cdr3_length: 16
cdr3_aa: CAISERGTSNTDTQYF

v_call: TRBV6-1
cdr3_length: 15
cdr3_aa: CASSSTGGGTGELFF

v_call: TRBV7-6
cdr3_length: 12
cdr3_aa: CASSHRGGELFF

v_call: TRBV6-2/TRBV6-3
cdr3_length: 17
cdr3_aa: CASRVQRQEGRNNEQFF

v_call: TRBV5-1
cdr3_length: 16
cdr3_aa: CASSSERSSGFGEQFF

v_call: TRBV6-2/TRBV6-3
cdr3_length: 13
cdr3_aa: CASSVWGNQPQHF

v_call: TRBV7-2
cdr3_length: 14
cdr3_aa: CASSLDAGLEKLFF

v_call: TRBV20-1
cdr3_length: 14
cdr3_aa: CSARAFGQGETQYF

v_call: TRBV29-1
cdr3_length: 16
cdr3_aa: CSVGPTSGKGYNEQFF

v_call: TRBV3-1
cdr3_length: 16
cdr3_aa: CASSSSGGAVYNEQFF

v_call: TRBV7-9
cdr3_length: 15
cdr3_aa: CASSLAGTGIEKLFF

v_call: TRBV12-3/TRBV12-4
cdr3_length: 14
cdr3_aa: CASSFSSRNTEAFF

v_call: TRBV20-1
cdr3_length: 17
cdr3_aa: CSARDKSGGPPGYGYTF

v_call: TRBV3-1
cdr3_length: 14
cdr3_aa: CASSPGLGGETQYF

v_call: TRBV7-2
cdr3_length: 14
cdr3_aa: CASSAGGIKNIQYF

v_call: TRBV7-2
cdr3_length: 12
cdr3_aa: CASTTFYNEQFF

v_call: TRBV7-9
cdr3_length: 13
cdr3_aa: CASTGLAEDEQFF

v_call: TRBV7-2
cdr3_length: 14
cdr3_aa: CASSLRWGPYEQYF